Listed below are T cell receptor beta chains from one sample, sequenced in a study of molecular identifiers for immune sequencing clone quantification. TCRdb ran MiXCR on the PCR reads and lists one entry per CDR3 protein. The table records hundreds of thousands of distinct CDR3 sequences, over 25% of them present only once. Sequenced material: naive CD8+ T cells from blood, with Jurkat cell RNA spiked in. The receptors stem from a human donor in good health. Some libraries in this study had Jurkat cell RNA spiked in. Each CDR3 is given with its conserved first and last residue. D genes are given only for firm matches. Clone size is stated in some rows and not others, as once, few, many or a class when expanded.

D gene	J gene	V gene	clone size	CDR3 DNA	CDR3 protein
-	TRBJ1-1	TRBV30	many	TGTGCCTGGGAGACGGGGGAGACTGAAGCTTTCTTT	CAWETGETEAFF
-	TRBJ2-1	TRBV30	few	TGTGCCTGGACTAAAACCAGGTACAATGAGCAGTTCTTC	CAWTKTRYNEQFF
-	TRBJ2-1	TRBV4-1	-	TGCGCCAGCAGTAAAGGGGATGAGCAGTTCTTC	CASSKGDEQFF
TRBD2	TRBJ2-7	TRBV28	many	TGTGCCAGCAGTCCCGGGACTAGATTATACGAGCAGTACTTC	CASSPGTRLYEQYF
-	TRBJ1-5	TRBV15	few	TGTGCCACCATGGCCGGACAACATAGCAATCAGCCCCAGCATTTT	CATMAGQHSNQPQHF
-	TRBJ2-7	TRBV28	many	TGTGCCAGCAGTTTAGGGTTCGGGTACGAGCAGTACTTC	CASSLGFGYEQYF
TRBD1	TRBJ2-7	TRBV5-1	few	TGCGCCAGCAGCTTGGCCACAGGGGAGTATGGCTACGAGCAGTACTTC	CASSLATGEYGYEQYF
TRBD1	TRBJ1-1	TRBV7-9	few	TGTGCCAGCAGCTTGTGGACGACAGGGGAAACTGAAGCTTTCTTT	CASSLWTTGETEAFF
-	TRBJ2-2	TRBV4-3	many	TGCGCCAGCAGCCAAGAAAGAGGGTTAGCTGGGGAGCTGTTTTTT	CASSQERGLAGELFF
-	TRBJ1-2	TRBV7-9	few	TGTGCCAGCAGTCCTCAAGCTCAGCTCTATGGCTACACCTTC	CASSPQAQLYGYTF
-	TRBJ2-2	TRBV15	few	TGTGCCACCAGCAGAGATCGGTGGGGGAACACCGGGGAGCTGTTTTTT	CATSRDRWGNTGELFF
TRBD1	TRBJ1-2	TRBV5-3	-	TGTGCCAGCAGCTTGTCGGGGACAGAGTATGGCTACACCTTC	CASSLSGTEYGYTF
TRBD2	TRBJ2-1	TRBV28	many	TGTGCCAGCAGTGCACTAGCGGGAGGGCTCTCGTTCTTCTTC	CASSALAGGLSFFF
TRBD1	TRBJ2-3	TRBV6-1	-	TGTGCCAGCAGAGAATACACCGGGACAGCGAGCACAGATACGCAGTATTTT	CASREYTGTASTDTQYF
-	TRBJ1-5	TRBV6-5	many	TGTGCCAGCGGCCTGCCCCAGCATTTT	CASGLPQHF
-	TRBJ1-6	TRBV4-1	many	TGCGCCAGCAGCCAAACCGGGACCGAAAATTCACCCCTCCACTTT	CASSQTGTENSPLHF
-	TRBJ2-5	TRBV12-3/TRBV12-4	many	TGTGCCAGCAGTACTGAGGAGGGCCAAGAGACCCAGTACTTC	CASSTEEGQETQYF
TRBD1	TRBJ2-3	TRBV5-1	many	TGCGCCAGCAGCTTGGGACAGGGTACCTCGGCAGATACGCAGTATTTT	CASSLGQGTSADTQYF
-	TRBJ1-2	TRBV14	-	TGTGCCAGCAGCCAAGATTTGGGGGGCTATGGCTACACCTTC	CASSQDLGGYGYTF
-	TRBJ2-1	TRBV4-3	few	TGCGCCAGCAGCCAAGAAACGGGGGTGACGTACAATGAGCAGTTCTTC	CASSQETGVTYNEQFF
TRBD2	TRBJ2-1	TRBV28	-	TGTGCCAGCAGTTTAGTGGCGGGAGGGACCCCCTACAATGAGCAGTTCTTC	CASSLVAGGTPYNEQFF
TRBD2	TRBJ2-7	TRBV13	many	TGTGCCAGCAGCCCGAGCGGGGGGGCCCCCGAGCAGTACTTC	CASSPSGGAPEQYF
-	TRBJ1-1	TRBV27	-	TGTGCCAGCAGTTTATTTGCCAGGACAGAAGCTCTCTTT	CASSLFARTEALF
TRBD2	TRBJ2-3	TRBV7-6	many	TGTGCCAGCAGCTTAGGCTACCCCGGGACTAGCGGCACAGATACGCAGTATTTT	CASSLGYPGTSGTDTQYF
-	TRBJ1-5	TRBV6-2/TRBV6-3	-	TGTGCCAGCAGTTACTCAAGTAATCAGCCCCCGCATTTT	CASSYSSNQPPHF
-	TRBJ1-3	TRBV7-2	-	TGTGCCAGCAGCTTAGGCACGGCCGCTGGAAACGCCATATATTTT	CASSLGTAAGNAIYF
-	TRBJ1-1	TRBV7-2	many	TGTGCCAGCAGCTGGCCTGGGGGGGCGACTGAAGCTTTCTTT	CASSWPGGATEAFF
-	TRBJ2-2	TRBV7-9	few	TGTGCCAGCAGCTCCCTCGTCGAGGAGGGTTCCTTCACCGGGGAGCTGTTTTTT	CASSSLVEEGSFTGELFF
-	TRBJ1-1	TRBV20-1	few	TGCAGTGCTCTGACAGGGAACACTGAAGCTTTCTTT	CSALTGNTEAFF
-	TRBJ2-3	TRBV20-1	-	TGCAGTGCTAGAGATCGGGACGGGGGGCCCCGGGATACGCAGTATTTT	CSARDRDGGPRDTQYF
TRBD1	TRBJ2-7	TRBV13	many	TGTGCCAGCAGCCCCGGGACAGGGTCCAACGAGCAGTACTTC	CASSPGTGSNEQYF
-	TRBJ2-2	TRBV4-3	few	TGCGCCAGCAGCCTTCGGCTCTTCGGGGAGCTGTTTTTT	CASSLRLFGELFF
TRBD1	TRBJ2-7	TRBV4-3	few	TGCGCCAGCAGCCAAGGAACCGGGACAGGAGACTACGAGCAGTACTTC	CASSQGTGTGDYEQYF
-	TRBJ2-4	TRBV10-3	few	TGTGCCATCAGTGTGCGGACATCTAATAGAAACATTCAGTACTTC	CAISVRTSNRNIQYF
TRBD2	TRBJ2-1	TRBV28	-	TGTGCCAGCAGTCCTGGGACTAGCGGGCTATCGTACAATGAGCAGTTCTTC	CASSPGTSGLSYNEQFF
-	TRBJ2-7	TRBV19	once	TGTGCCAGTAGTAGAAAAGGGCAATTCTACGAGCAGTACTTC	CASSRKGQFYEQYF
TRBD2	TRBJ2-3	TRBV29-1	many	TGCAGCGTTGTACTAGCGGGGAACACAGATACGCAGTATTTT	CSVVLAGNTDTQYF
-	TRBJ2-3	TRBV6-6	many	TGTGCCAGCAGTTACTCCCCGGGCTTGGATACGCAGTATTTT	CASSYSPGLDTQYF
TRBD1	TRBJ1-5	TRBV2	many	TGTGCCAGCACCAAGGGGGACAGGGTGAATCAGCCCCAGCATTTT	CASTKGDRVNQPQHF
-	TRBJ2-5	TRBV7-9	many	TGTGCCAGCAGCTTACGGGTTGGCAGGGAAGAGACCCAGTACTTC	CASSLRVGREETQYF
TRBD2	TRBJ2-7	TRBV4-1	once	TGCGCCAGCAGCCGAGACCCCCCGCGGGGGGGCTTCTACGAGCAGTACTTC	CASSRDPPRGGFYEQYF
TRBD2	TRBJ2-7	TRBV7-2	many	TGTGCCAGCAGCTTAAGTGGAAGCGGGGTCTACGAGCAGTACTTC	CASSLSGSGVYEQYF
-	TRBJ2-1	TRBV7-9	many	TGTGCCAGCAGCTCAGGGCTTGGTGAGCAGTTCTTC	CASSSGLGEQFF
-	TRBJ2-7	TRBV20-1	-	TGCAGTGCTAGTAGAATGCAGGGGCCCTACGAGCAGTACTTC	CSASRMQGPYEQYF
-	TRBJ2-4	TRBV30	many	TGTGCCTGGGGAGAGGGCATTCAGTACTTC	CAWGEGIQYF
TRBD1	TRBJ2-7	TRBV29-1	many	TGCAGCGTTGAAGAGGGGTTCGGGCAGGGGGCCTTTACCTACGAGCAGTACTTC	CSVEEGFGQGAFTYEQYF
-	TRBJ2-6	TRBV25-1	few	TGTGCCACCCGGGACACCTCTGGGGCCAACGTCCTGACTTTC	CATRDTSGANVLTF
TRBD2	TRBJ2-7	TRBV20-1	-	TGCAGTGCTAGTGGGACTAGCGGGACACCTAACGAGCAGTACTTC	CSASGTSGTPNEQYF
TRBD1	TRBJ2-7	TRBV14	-	TGTGCCAGCAGCCAAGACCCCGGGACAGGGGACTACGAGCAGTACTTC	CASSQDPGTGDYEQYF
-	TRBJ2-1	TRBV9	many	TGTGCCAGCAGCCCCGGGGCGAAGAATGAGCAGTTCTTC	CASSPGAKNEQFF
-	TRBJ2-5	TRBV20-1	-	TGCAGTGCTAGTGGGCAGAGCTTCCAAGAGACCCAGTACTTC	CSASGQSFQETQYF
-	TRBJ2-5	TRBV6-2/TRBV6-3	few	TGTGCCAGCAGTTACAAAGTGGGGGAGGAGACCCAGTACTTC	CASSYKVGEETQYF
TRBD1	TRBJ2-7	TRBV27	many	TGTGCCAGCAGTATTCAAAGGGGGCTGGCCTACGAGCAGTACTTC	CASSIQRGLAYEQYF
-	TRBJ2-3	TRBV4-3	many	TGCGCCAGCAGCCAAGATGTCGGTGCCACAGATACGCAGTATTTT	CASSQDVGATDTQYF
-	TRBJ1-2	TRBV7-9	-	TGTGCCAGCGGACCTGGGGCCGGGCCCAACTATGACTACACCTTC	CASGPGAGPNYDYTF
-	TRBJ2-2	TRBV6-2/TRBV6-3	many	TGTGCCAGCACACGGCCGAACACCGGGGAGCTGTTTTTT	CASTRPNTGELFF
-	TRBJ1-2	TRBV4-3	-	TGCGCCAGCAGCCAAGAATTAACAGGTTTAATTTATGGCTACACCTTC	CASSQELTGLIYGYTF